The 14 T cell receptor beta chains below all came from one sample that was sequenced in a study of beta chain features in type 1 diabetes. Every isolated RNA sample was fully reverse transcribed, so sequencing captured expressed TCRB transcripts. This table comes from immunoSEQ multiplex PCR, and its TCRdb copy is limited to in-frame clones, with some not included. The profile shows more than 350,000 clones, approximately 10% of them singletons. Material: naive CD4+ T cells from blood. The receptors were gathered from a woman between 18 and 29 years old in good health.

The genes are TRBV7-3 and TRBJ2-3; TRBD2 matches at 11 bases. Germline lookup yields CDR1 SGHTA and CDR2 FQGTGA. The ends lost 2 bases at V and 2 bases at J; junction bases unmatched: 6. The CDR3 loop spans 17 amino acids. The CDR3 is CASSLLGLAELTDTQYF. In nucleotides, the CDR3 is TGTGCCAGCAGCTTACTGGGACTAGCGGAGCTCACAGATACGCAGTATTTT.

This clone was seen a handful of times. The V and J genes are TRBV9 and TRBJ1-6, with 9 nucleotides matching TRBD1. CDR3 size: 15 residues. Losses at the gene ends were 3 bases for V and 10 bases for J; bases not matched to a gene: 8. Looked up from germline, CDR1 is SGDLS and CDR2 is YYNGEE. CDR3 in DNA: TGTGCCAGCAGCGCCGAGGGACAGGGCGGCTCACCCCTCCACTTT. Its protein is CASSAEGQGGSPLHF. Using reference TRBV9 and TRBJ1-6 for the parts outside the CDR3, the full variable domain is DSGVTQTPKHLITATGQRVTLRCSPRSGDLSVYWYQQSLDQGLQFLIQYYNGEERAKGNILERFSAQQFPDLHSELNLSSLELGDSALYFCASSAEGQGGSPLHFGNGTRLTVT.

The rearrangement joins TRBV30 to TRBJ1-5; no definite D call. CDR1 and CDR2 (germline): GTSNPN, SVGIG (reference sequence). The CDR3 is made up of 12 amino acids. The ends were cut back, 4 bases at V and 7 bases at J, with 11 bases in the middle. The CDR3 DNA follows: TGTGCCTGGAAAGTTTGGGGACAGCCCCAGCATTTT. As protein: CAWKVWGQPQHF.

This sequence joins TRBV7-9 and TRBJ2-5, with 9 nucleotides matching TRBD1. The CDR3 is 14 residues long. Per the germline V gene, CDR1 is SEHNR and CDR2 is FQNEAQ (reference sequence). Trimming cost V 7 bases and J 5 bases; bases outside gene matches: 8. In DNA form, the CDR3 reads TGTGCCAGCAACCCCAGGGACAGGGAGGAGACCCAGTACTTC. Amino acid sequence: CASNPRDREETQYF.

This clone was observed a few times. The rearrangement joins TRBV12-5 to TRBJ2-7, with 8 nucleotides matching TRBD1. V shed 4 bases, J shed 2 bases, and the junction held 1 base outside the gene matches. The CDR3 is made up of 13 amino acids. Germline V gene data show CDR1 as LGHNT and CDR2 as FRNRAP. The CDR3 DNA reads TGTGCTAGTGGTTCGGACAGGGCCTACGAGCAGTACTTC. It translates to CASGSDRAYEQYF. Drawing the rest from reference TRBV12-5 and TRBJ2-7, the complete variable domain is DARVTQTPRHKVTEMGQEVTMRCQPILGHNTVFWYRQTMMQGLELLAYFRNRAPLDDSGMPKDRFSAEMPDATLATLKIQPSEPRDSAVYFCASGSDRAYEQYFGPGTRLTVT.

This clone was observed a handful of times. This rearrangement joins TRBV5-6 to TRBJ2-5; TRBD1 is a possible D gene (6 bases). Germline-derived CDR1 and CDR2 are SGHDT and YYEEEE. The CDR3 consists of 15 residues. V lost 4 bases to trimming and J lost 4 bases, with 17 bases between them. The CDR3 is CASSQKTGLPETQYF. CDR3 DNA sequence: TGTGCCAGCAGCCAGAAAACAGGGCTTCCAGAGACCCAGTACTTC.

This chain joins TRBV23-1 and TRBJ2-5; no clear D. TRBV23-1 is flagged as an ORF with uncertain function. The germline V and J ends were trimmed by 7 bases and 2 bases, with 20 bases remaining between them. The CDR3 has 16 amino acids. CDR3 bases: TGCGCCAGCATCCCTTCGGGCGGAAGAATTCAAGAGACCCAGTACTTC. Protein: CASIPSGGRIQETQYF.

The rearrangement joins TRBV29-1 to TRBJ2-3; D is undetermined. The CDR3 contains 13 residues. Per germline, CDR1 SQVTM and CDR2 ANQGSEA. Trimming removed 4 bases at V and 9 bases at J, with 17 bases between. The CDR3 reads CSVVSTEIRTQYF. Here the CDR3 DNA reads TGCAGCGTTGTTTCGACGGAGATTCGCACGCAGTATTTT.

V gene TRBV27 combines with J gene TRBJ1-4, with 9 bases aligning to TRBD1. Germline loops: CDR1 MNHEY, CDR2 SMNVEV (reference sequence). Unmatched junction bases numbered 8, after V lost 4 bases and J lost 2 bases. This CDR3 is built from 17 residues. DNA for the CDR3: TGTGCCAGCAGTTCGAAAGGACAGGGGACCACTAATGAAAAACTGTTTTTT. Its protein product is CASSSKGQGTTNEKLFF.

Only a few counts were recorded for this clone. This chain uses TRBV23-1 with TRBJ1-2, with D possibly being TRBD1 (6 bases). TRBV23-1 carries the ORF label, with uncertain function. Trimming stripped 10 bases from V and 3 bases from J, with 15 bases between. This CDR3 spans 13 amino acids. The CDR3 DNA reads TGCGCCATGGGGGGTAACAGGGACTATGGCTACACCTTC. It specifies CAMGGNRDYGYTF.

With respect to this clone: Other DNA sequences within the sample encode an identical CDR3. The chain links TRBV6-6 to TRBJ2-2; D gene unclear. The V end lost 0 bases, the J end lost 5 bases, and 1 base lay between the germline ends. The CDR3 consists of 12 residues. In germline, CDR1 is MNHNY, CDR2 SVGAGI (reference sequence). In DNA, the CDR3 is TGTGCCAGCAGTTACTCGACCGGGGAGCTGTTTTTT. This gives the protein CASSYSTGELFF.

V gene TRBV6-6 combines with J gene TRBJ1-1, with D tentatively TRBD1 (5 bases). The CDR3 sequence is 13 residues long. V was shortened by 2 bases and J by 1 base, with 5 bases between the two germline ends. The V gene's germline CDR1 is MNHNY and CDR2 SVGAGI (reference sequence). CDR3 amino acids: CASSYGGNTEAFF. CDR3 sequence (DNA): TGTGCCAGCAGTTACGGGGGGAACACTGAAGCTTTCTTT.

The J gene is TRBJ2-4, the V gene TRBV2, with D unclear. The CDR3 is 14 amino acids. The germline V gene encodes CDR1 SNHLY and CDR2 FYNNEI. Trimming removed 5 bases at V and 7 bases at J, with 15 bases between. The CDR3 sequence: CASSLHSFQNIQYF. The CDR3 DNA is TGTGCCAGCAGTCTGCACAGTTTCCAGAACATTCAGTACTTC.

This clone was detected a few times. The V and J genes are TRBV6-4 and TRBJ2-1; weak D call: TRBD1 (6 bases). The V gene's germline CDR1 is MRHNA and CDR2 SNTAGT. The V and J ends lost 5 bases and 9 bases respectively, with 14 bases between them. This CDR3 has 13 amino acids. The DNA for the CDR3 is TGTGCCAGCAGTAAGGAACAGGGAACTGAGCAGTTCTTC. Encoded protein: CASSKEQGTEQFF.